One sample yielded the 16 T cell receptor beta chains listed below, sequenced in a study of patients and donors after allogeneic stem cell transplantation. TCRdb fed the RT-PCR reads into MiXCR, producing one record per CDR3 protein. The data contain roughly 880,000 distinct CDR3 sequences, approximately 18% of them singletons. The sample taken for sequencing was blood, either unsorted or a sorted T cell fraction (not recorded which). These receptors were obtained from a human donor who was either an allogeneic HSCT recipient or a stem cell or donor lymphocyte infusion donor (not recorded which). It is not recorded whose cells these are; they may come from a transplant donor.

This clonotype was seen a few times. CDR3 in amino acids: CASSFEGPHTEAFF. The CDR3 DNA is TGTGCCAGCAGCTTTGAGGGGCCGCACACTGAAGCTTTCTTT. The chain couples TRBV7-9 to TRBJ1-1; TRBD1 is a possible D gene (5 bases). CDR3 size: 14 residues. V dropped 3 bases and J dropped 3 bases, with 11 bases sitting between them. CDR1 is SEHNR, CDR2 FQNEAQ, per germline (reference sequence).

The chain's CDR3 is CASSPPGRASGRIYEQYF. In DNA, the CDR3 is TGTGCCAGCAGCCCCCCCGGGCGAGCTAGCGGGAGAATTTACGAGCAGTACTTC. The gene calls are TRBV11-1 and TRBJ2-7; 10 bases agree with TRBD2. This CDR3 contains 18 residues. With V trimmed by 5 bases and J by 4 bases, 17 bases remained unmatched. Germline loops: CDR1 SGHAT, CDR2 FQDESV (reference sequence).

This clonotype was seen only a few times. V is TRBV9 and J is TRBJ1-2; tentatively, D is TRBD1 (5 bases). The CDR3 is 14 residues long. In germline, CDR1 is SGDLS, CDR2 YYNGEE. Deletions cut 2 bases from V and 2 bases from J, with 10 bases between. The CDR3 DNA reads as TGTGCCAGCAGCGTCGGGGGGAGGAACTATGGCTACACCTTC. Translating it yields CASSVGGRNYGYTF.

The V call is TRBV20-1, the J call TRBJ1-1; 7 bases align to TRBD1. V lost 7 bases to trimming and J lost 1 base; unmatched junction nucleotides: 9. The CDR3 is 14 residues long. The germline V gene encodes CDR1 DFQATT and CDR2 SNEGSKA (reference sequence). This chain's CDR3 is CSVVDWTGNTEAFF. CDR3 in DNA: TGCAGTGTGGTCGATTGGACAGGGAACACTGAAGCTTTCTTT.

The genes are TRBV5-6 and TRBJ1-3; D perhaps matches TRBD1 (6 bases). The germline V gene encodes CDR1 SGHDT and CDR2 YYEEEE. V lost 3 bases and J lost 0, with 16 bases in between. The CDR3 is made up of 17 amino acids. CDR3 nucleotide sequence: TGTGCCAGCAGCTCCAACAGGGATTTAGCCTCTGGAAACACCATATATTTT. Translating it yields CASSSNRDLASGNTIYF.

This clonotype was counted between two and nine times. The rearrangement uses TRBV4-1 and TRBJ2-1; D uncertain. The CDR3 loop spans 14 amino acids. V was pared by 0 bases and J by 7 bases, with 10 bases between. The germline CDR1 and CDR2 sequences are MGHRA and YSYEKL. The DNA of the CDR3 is TGCGCCAGCAGCCAAGATGAGGCGCGGAATGAGCAGTTCTTC. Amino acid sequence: CASSQDEARNEQFF.

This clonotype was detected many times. CDR3 sequence: CASSLVRDSYQPQHF. The CDR3 DNA is TGTGCCAGCAGCCTAGTGCGAGACAGTTATCAGCCCCAGCATTTT. V is TRBV12-3 or TRBV12-4 and J is TRBJ1-5; possibly TRBD1 for D (5 bases). The V and J ends lost 6 bases and 5 bases respectively, with 17 bases between them. CDR3 length equals 15 residues.

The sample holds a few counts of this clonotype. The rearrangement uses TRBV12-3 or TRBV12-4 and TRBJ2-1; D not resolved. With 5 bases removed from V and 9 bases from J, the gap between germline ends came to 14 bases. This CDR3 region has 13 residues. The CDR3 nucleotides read TGTGCCAGCAGTACGACGGACCGGGCTGAGCAGTTCTTC. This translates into CASSTTDRAEQFF.

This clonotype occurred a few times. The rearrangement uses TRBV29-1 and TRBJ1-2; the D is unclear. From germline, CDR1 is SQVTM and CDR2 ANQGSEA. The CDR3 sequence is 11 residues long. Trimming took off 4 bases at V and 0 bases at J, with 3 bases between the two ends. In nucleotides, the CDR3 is TGCAGCGTTGTAGCTAACTATGGCTACACCTTC. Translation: CSVVANYGYTF. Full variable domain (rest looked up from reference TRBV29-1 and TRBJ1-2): SAVISQKPSRDICQRGTSLTIQCQVDSQVTMMFWYRQQPGQSLTLIATANQGSEATYESGFVIDKFPISRPNLTFSTLTVSNMSPEDSSIYLCSVVANYGYTFGSGTRLTVV.

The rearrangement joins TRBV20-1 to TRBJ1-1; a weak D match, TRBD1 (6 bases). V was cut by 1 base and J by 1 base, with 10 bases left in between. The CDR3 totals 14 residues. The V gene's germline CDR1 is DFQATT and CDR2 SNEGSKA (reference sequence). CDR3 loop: CSARGAGANTEAFF. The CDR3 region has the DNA TGCAGTGCTAGAGGCGCAGGGGCGAACACTGAAGCTTTCTTT.

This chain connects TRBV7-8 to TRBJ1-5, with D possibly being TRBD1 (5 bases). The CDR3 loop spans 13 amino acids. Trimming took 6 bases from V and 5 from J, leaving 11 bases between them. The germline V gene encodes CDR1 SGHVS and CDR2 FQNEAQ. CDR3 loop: CASSFGDHQPQHF. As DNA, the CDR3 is TGTGCCAGCAGTTTTGGGGACCATCAGCCCCAGCATTTT.

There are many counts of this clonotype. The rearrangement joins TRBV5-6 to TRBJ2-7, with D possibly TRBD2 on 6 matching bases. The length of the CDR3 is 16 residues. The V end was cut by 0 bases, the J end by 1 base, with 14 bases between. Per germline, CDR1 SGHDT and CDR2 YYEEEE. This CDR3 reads CASSLGGAGRSYEQYF. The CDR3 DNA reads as TGTGCCAGCAGCTTGGGAGGTGCTGGGAGGTCCTACGAGCAGTACTTC. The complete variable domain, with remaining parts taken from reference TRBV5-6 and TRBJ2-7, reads DAGVTQSPTHLIKTRGQQVTLRCSPKSGHDTVSWYQQALGQGPQFIFQYYEEEERQRGNFPDRFSGHQFPNYSSELNVNALLLGDSALYLCASSLGGAGRSYEQYFGPGTRLTVT.

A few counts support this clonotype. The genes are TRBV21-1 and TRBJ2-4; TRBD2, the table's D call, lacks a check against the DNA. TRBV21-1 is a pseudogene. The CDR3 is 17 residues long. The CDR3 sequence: CASSIMEAAVAKNIQYF. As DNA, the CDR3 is TGTGCCAGCAGCATTATGGAGGCCGCGGTAGCCAAAAACATTCAGTACTTC.

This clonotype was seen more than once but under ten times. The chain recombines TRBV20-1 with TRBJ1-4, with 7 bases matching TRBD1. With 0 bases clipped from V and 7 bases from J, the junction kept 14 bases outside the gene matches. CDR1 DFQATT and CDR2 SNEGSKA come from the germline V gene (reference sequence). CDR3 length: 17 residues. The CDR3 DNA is TGCAGTGCTAGAGATCAGTGGGGCGAGGGGGCCAGTGAAAAACTGTTTTTT. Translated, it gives CSARDQWGEGASEKLFF.

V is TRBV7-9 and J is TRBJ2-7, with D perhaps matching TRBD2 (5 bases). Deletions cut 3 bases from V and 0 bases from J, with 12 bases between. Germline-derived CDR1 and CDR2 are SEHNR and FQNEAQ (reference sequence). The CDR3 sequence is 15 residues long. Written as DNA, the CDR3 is TGTGCCAGCAGCTTTAAGTCAGCGGCCTCCTACGAGCAGTACTTC. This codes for CASSFKSAASYEQYF.

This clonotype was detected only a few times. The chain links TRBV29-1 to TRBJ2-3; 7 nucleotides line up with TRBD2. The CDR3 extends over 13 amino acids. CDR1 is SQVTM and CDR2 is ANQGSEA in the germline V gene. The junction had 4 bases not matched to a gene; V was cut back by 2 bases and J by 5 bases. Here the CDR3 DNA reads TGCAGCGTTGAACTTTTAGCGGGAGATACGCAGTATTTT. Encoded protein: CSVELLAGDTQYF.